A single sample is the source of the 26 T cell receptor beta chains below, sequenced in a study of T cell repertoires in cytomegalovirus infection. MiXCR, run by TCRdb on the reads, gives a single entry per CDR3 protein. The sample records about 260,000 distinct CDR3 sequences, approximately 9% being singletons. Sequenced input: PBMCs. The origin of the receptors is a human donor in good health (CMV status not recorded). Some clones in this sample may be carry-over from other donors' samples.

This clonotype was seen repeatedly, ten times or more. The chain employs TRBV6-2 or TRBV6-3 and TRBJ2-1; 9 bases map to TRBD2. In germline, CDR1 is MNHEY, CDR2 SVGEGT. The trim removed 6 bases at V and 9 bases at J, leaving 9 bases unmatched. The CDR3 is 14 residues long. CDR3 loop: CASRGLAGSAEQFF. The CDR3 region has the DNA TGTGCCAGCAGGGGACTAGCCGGCTCGGCTGAGCAGTTCTTC.

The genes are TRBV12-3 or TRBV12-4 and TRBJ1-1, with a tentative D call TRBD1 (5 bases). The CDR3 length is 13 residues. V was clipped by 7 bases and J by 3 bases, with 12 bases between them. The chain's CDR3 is CASTLRGDTEAFF. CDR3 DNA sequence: TGTGCCAGCACCCTACGGGGGGACACTGAAGCTTTCTTT.

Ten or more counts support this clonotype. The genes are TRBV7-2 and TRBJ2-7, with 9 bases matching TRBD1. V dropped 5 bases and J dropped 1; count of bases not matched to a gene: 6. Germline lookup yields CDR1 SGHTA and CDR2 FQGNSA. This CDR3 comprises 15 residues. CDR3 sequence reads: CASSRTGERSYEQYF. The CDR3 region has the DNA TGTGCCAGCAGCCGGACAGGGGAACGATCCTACGAGCAGTACTTC.

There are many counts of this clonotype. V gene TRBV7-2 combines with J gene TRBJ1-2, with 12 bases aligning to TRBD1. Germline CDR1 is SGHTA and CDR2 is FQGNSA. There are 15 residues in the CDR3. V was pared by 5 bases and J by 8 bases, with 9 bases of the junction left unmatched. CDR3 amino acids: CASSIPGQGARGYTF. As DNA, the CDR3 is TGTGCCAGCAGCATCCCGGGACAGGGGGCAAGGGGCTACACCTTC. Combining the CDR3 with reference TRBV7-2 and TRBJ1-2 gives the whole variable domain GAGVSQSPSNKVTEKGKDVELRCDPISGHTALYWYRQSLGQGLEFLIYFQGNSAPDKSGLPSDRFSAERTGGSVSTLTIQRTQQEDSAVYLCASSIPGQGARGYTFGSGTRLTVV.

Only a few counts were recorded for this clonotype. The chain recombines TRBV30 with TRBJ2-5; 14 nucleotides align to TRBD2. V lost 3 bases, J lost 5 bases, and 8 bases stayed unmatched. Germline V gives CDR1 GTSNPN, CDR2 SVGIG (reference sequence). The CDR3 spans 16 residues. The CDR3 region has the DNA TGTGCCTGGAGCCCAGGGACTAGCGGGGGCCCGGAGACCCAGTACTTC. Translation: CAWSPGTSGGPETQYF.

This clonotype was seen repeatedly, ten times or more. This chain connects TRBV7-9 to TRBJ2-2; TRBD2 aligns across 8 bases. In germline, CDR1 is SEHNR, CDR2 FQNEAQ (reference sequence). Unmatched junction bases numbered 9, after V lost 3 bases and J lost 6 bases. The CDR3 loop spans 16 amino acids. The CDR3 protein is CASSFSVAGRPGELFF. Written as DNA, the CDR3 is TGTGCCAGCAGCTTCTCAGTAGCGGGACGACCCGGGGAGCTGTTTTTT.

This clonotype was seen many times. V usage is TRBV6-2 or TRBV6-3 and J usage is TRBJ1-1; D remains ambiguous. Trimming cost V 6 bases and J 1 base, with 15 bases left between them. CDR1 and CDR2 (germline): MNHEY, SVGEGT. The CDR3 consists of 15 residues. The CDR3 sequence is CASRVKAFSNTEAFF. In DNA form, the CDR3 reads TGTGCCAGCAGGGTTAAGGCTTTTTCGAACACTGAAGCTTTCTTT.

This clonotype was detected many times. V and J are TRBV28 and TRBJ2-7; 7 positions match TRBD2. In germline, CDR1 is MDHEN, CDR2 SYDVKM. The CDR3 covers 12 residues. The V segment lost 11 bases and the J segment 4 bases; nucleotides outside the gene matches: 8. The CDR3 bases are TGTGCCTCCGGGGGGTTTGTGTACGAGCAGTACTTC. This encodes CASGGFVYEQYF.

The CDR3 DNA sequence: TGTGCCAGCAGTGACGGGGACTGGGACCGAGATGAGCAGTTCTTC. Protein sequence: CASSDGDWDRDEQFF. This chain links TRBV2 with TRBJ2-1; D is possibly TRBD2 (6 bases). Germline CDR1 SNHLY, CDR2 FYNNEI. V dropped 3 bases and J dropped 8 bases, with 17 bases sitting between them. The CDR3 extends over 15 amino acids.

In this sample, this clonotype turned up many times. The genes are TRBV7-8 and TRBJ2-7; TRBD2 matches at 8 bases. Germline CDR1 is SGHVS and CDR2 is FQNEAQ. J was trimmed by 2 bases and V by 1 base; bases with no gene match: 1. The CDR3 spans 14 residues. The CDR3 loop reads CASSLERGPYEQYF. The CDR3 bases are TGTGCCAGCAGCTTAGAGCGGGGGCCCTACGAGCAGTACTTC.

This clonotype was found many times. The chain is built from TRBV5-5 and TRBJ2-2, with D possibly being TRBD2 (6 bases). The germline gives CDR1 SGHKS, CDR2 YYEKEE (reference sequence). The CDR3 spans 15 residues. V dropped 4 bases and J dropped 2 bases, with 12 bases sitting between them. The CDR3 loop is CASSTGTYNTGELFF. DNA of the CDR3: TGTGCCAGCAGCACCGGGACTTATAACACCGGGGAGCTGTTTTTT.

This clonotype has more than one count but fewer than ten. This CDR3 reads CSARAEVQETQYF. In DNA, the CDR3 is TGCAGTGCTAGAGCCGAGGTACAAGAGACCCAGTACTTC. This sequence joins TRBV20-1 and TRBJ2-5; D gene unclear. The CDR3 is 13 residues long. CDR1 DFQATT and CDR2 SNEGSKA come from the germline V gene (reference sequence). The V end was cut by 1 base, the J end by 2 bases, with 8 bases between.

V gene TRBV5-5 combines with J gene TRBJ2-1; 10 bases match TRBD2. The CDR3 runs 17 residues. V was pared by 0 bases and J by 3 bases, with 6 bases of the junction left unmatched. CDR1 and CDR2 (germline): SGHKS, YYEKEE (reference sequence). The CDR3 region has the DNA TGTGCCAGCAGCTTGGGCGGAACTAGCGGGATCTACAATGAGCAGTTCTTC. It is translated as CASSLGGTSGIYNEQFF.

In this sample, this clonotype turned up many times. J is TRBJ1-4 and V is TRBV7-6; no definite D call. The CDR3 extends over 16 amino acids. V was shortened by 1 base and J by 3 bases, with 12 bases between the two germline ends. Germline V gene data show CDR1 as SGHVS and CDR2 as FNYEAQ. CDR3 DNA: TGTGCCAGCAGCTTAGTCATGCCTTTAGCTAATGAAAAACTGTTTTTT. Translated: CASSLVMPLANEKLFF.

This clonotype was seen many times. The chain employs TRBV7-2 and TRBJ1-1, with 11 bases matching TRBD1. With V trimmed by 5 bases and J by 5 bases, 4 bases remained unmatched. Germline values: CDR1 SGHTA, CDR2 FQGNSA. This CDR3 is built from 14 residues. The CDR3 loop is CASSRDRGTTEAFF. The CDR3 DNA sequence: TGTGCCAGCAGCCGGGACAGGGGGACGACTGAAGCTTTCTTT.

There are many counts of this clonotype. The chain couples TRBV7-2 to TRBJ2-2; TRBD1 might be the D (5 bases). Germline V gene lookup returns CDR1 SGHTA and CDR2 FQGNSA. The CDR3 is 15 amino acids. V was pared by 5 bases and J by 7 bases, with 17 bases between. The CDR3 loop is CASSAQRGTVGELFF. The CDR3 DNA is TGTGCCAGCAGCGCTCAAAGGGGCACGGTCGGGGAGCTGTTTTTT.

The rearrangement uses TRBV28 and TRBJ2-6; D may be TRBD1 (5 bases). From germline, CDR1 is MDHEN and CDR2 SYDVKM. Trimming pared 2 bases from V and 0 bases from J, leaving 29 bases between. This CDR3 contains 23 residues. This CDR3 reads CASSLRTTWGQTTFISGANVLTF. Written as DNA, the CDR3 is TGTGCCAGCAGTTTAAGGACCACTTGGGGCCAGACGACCTTTATCTCTGGGGCCAACGTCCTGACTTTC.

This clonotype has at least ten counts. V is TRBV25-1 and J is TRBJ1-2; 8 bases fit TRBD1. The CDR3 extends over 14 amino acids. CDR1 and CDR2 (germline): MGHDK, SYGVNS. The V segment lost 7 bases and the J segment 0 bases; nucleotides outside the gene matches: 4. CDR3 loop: CASTGQGANYGYTF. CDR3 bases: TGTGCCAGCACCGGACAGGGAGCTAACTATGGCTACACCTTC.

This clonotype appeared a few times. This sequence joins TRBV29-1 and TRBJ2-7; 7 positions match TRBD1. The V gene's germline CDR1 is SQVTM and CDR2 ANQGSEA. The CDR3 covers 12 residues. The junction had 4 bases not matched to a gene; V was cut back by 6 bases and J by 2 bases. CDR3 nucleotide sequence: TGCAGCGTCCGGGACAGTCCCTACGAGCAGTACTTC. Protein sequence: CSVRDSPYEQYF.

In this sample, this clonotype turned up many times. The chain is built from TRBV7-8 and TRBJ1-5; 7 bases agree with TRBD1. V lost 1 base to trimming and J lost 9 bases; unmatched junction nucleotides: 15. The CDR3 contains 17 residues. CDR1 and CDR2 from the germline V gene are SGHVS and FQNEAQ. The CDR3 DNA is TGTGCCAGCAGCTTAGGAAGGGGGCAGGGGGTCAGCACGCCCCAGCATTTT. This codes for CASSLGRGQGVSTPQHF.

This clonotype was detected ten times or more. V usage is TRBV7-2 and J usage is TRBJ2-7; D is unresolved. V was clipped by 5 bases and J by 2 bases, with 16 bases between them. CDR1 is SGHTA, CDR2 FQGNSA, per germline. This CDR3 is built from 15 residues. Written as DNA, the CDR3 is TGTGCCAGCAGCCATAGGCCGGGTGGGACCTACGAGCAGTACTTC. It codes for CASSHRPGGTYEQYF.

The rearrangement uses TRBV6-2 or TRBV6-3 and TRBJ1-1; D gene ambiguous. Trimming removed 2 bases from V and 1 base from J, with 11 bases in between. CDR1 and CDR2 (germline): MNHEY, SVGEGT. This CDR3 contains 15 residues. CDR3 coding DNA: TGTGCCAGCAGTTACCCCGCCGTACCGAACACTGAAGCTTTCTTT. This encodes CASSYPAVPNTEAFF.

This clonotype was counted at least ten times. The CDR3 nucleotides read TGTGCCAGCAGGACTGACAGCAATCAGCCCCAGCATTTT. Encoded protein: CASRTDSNQPQHF. The genes are TRBV12-3 or TRBV12-4 and TRBJ1-5; D call uncertain. The CDR3 loop spans 13 amino acids. Trimming shortened V by 6 bases and J by 1 base, and 7 bases separated the two germline ends.

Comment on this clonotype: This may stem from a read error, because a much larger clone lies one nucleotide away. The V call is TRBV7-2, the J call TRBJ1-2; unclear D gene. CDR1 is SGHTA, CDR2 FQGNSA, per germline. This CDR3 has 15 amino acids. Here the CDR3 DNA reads TGTGCCAGCAGCTTCTTCCCGGGCTACGACTATGGCTGCACCTTC. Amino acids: CASSFFPGYDYGCTF.

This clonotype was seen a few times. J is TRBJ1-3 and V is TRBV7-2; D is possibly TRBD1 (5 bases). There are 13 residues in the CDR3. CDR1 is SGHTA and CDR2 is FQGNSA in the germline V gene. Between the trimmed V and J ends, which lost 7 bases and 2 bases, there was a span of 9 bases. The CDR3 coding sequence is TGTGCCAGCAAGGAGGGACCTGGAAACACCATATATTTT. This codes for CASKEGPGNTIYF.

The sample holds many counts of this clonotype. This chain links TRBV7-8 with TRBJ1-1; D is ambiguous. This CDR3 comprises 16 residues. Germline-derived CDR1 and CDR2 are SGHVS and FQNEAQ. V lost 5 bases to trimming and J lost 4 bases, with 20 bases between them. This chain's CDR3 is CASSVMPPRGGTEAFF. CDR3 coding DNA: TGTGCCAGCAGCGTTATGCCCCCCCGCGGAGGCACTGAAGCTTTCTTT.